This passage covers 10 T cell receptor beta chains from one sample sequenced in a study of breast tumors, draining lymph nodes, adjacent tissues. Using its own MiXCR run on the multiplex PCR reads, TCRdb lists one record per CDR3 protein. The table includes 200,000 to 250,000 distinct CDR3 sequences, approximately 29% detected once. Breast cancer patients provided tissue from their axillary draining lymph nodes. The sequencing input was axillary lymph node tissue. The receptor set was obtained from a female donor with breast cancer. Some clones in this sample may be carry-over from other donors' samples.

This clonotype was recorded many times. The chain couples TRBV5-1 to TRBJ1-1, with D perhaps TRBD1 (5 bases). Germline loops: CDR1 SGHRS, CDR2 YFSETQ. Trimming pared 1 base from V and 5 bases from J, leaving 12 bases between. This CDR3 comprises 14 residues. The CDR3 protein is CASSLFGKGTEAFF. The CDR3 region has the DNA TGCGCCAGCAGCTTGTTTGGGAAGGGGACTGAAGCTTTCTTT.

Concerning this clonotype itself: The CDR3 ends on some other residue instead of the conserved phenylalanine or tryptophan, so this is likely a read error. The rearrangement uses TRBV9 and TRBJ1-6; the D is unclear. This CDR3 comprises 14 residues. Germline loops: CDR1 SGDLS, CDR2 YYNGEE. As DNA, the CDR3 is TGTGCCGGCAGCGTTAGAAAGATAGATTCACCCCTCCACCTT. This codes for CAGSVRKIDSPLHL.

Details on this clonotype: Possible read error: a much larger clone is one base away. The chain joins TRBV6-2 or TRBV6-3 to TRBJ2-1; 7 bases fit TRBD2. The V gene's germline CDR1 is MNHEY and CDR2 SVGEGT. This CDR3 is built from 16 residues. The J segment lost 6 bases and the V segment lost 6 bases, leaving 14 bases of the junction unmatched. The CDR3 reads CASSQFRTRGSNEQFF. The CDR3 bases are TGTGCCAGCAGCCAATTTAGGACTCGCGGGAGCAATGAGCAGTTCTTC.

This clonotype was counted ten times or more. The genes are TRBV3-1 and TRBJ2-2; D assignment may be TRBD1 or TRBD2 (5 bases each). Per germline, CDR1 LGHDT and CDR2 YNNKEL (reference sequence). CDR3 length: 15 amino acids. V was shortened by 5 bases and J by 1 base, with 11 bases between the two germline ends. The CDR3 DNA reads TGTGCCAGCAGCGAGGGGATTCGGAACACCGGGGAGCTGTTTTTT. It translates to CASSEGIRNTGELFF. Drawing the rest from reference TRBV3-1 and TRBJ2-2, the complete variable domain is DTAVSQTPKYLVTQMGNDKSIKCEQNLGHDTMYWYKQDSKKFLKIMFSYNNKELIINETVPNRFSPKSPDKAHLNLHINSLELGDSAVYFCASSEGIRNTGELFFGEGSRLTVL.

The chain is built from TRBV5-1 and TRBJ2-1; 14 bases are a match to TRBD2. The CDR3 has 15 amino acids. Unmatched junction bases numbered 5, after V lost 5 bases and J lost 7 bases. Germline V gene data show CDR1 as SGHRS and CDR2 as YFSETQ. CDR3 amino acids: CASRVGTSGSNEQFF. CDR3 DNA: TGCGCCAGCAGAGTTGGGACTAGCGGGAGTAATGAGCAGTTCTTC. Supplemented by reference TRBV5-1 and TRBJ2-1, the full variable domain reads KAGVTQTPRYLIKTRGQQVTLSCSPISGHRSVSWYQQTPGQGLQFLFEYFSETQRNKGNFPGRFSGRQFSNSRSEMNVSTLELGDSALYLCASRVGTSGSNEQFFGPGTRLTVL.

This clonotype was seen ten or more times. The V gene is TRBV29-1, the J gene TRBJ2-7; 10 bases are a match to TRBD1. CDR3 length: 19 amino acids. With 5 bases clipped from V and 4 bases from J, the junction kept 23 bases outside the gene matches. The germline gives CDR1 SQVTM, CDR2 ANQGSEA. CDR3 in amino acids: CSVKGTSDRGFTGQYEQYF. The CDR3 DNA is TGCAGCGTTAAAGGGACCTCGGACAGGGGGTTCACCGGTCAGTACGAGCAGTACTTC.

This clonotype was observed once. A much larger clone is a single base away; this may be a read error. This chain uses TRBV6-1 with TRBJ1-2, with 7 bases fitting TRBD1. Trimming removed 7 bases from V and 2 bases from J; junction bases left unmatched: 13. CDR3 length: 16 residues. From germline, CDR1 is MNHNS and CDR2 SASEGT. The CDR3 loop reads CASKQRPGTANYGYTF. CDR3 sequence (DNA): TGTGCCAGCAAGCAGCGGCCAGGGACAGCAAACTATGGCTACACCTTC.

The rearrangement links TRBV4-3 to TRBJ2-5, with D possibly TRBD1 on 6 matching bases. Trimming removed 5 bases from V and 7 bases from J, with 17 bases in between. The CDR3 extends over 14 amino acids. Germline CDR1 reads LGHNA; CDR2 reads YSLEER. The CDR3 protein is CASSRDKGGWTQYF. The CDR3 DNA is TGCGCCAGCAGCAGAGATAAAGGGGGTTGGACCCAGTACTTC.

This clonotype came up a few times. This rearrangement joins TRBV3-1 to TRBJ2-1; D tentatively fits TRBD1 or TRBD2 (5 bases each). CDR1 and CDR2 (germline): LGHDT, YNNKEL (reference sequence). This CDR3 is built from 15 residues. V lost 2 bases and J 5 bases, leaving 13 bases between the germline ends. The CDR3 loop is CASSQPGTANNEQFF. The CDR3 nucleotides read TGTGCCAGCAGCCAACCCGGGACGGCTAACAATGAGCAGTTCTTC.

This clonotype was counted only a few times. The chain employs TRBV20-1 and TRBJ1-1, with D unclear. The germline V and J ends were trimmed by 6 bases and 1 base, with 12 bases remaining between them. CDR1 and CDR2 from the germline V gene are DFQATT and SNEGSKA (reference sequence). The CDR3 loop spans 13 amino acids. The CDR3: CSALGRANTEAFF. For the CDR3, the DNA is TGCAGTGCGCTTGGACGGGCGAACACTGAAGCTTTCTTT.